Listed below are T cell receptor beta chains from one sample, sequenced in a study of OX40 agonist ivuxolimab in advanced cancers. The protocol was immunoSEQ multiplex PCR, while the TCRdb copy is restricted to in-frame clones and leaves out a portion. The table lists 90,000 to 100,000 clones, 80% to 90% of them singletons, with roughly 0.79% in the top ten. This specimen was CD4+ or CD8+ T cells sorted from blood, taken in a trial of the OX40 agonist ivuxolimab. All receptors derive from an adult with an advanced solid tumor such as melanoma, head and neck, liver or kidney cancer. Both conserved end residues are part of each CDR3. The D gene is left open where the match is weak. Clone size, where shown, is once, few, many, or a class for clones that have expanded.

TGTGCCAGCAGCTCCAACCGGGGGACGTTATACGAGCAGTACTTC	CASSSNRGTLYEQYF	TRBV7-9	TRBJ2-7	-	-
TGTGCCAGCAGTTACGGCGCCGCGGCCAGTGAAGCTTTCTTT	CASSYGAAASEAFF	TRBV6-5	TRBJ1-1	-	-
TGTGCCAGCAGCTACCCCGGGACAGGGAAAATGAACACTGAAGCTTTCTTT	CASSYPGTGKMNTEAFF	TRBV13	TRBJ1-1	TRBD1	-
TGTGCCAGCAGCAGAGGAACAGATCCAGGCACCGGGGAGCTGTTTTTT	CASSRGTDPGTGELFF	TRBV11-1	TRBJ2-2	-	once
TGTGCCAGCAGTTACACCTGGGACAGCCGGTCGACGTATTTT	CASSYTWDSRSTYF	TRBV6-5	TRBJ2-3	TRBD1	-
TGTGCCAGCTCACCACCGGTCACAGATACGCAGTATTTT	CASSPPVTDTQYF	TRBV18	TRBJ2-3	-	-
TGCGCCAGCAGCTCAAACCCTCCGACAGGGGTGGGAGAGACCCAGTACTTC	CASSSNPPTGVGETQYF	TRBV5-1	TRBJ2-5	TRBD1	-
TGTGCCAGCAGTTACACCGGGCCCACGGGAGGAAACACCATATATTTT	CASSYTGPTGGNTIYF	TRBV2	TRBJ1-3	-	-
TGCGCCAGCAGCCCCTCCGGGGTAGCGGGGGGCCAAGAGACCCAGTACTTC	CASSPSGVAGGQETQYF	TRBV5-1	TRBJ2-5	TRBD2	-
TGTGCCAGCAGTTCGCATGGGACTAGCGGGGGCTACGAGCAGTACTTC	CASSSHGTSGGYEQYF	TRBV28	TRBJ2-7	TRBD2	-
TGTGCCAGCAGCCCACTGGACAGGGGGCCGAGGGAGAATGGCTACACCTTC	CASSPLDRGPRENGYTF	TRBV7-6	TRBJ1-2	TRBD1	few
TGTGCCAGCAGCCCCCGGACCGGGTCCTACGAGCAGTACTTC	CASSPRTGSYEQYF	TRBV9	TRBJ2-7	-	-
TGTGCCAGCAGCTTAGCACTGACTAGCGGGGGGTACAATGAGCAGTTCTTC	CASSLALTSGGYNEQFF	TRBV7-9	TRBJ2-1	TRBD2	-
TGTGCCAGCAGCAAAGTGCCGTGTCTCTCTGGAAACACCATATATTTT	CASSKVPCLSGNTIYF	TRBV21-1	TRBJ1-3	-	-
TGCAGCGTTGACCGGACTAGCTTGGAGACCCAGTACTTC	CSVDRTSLETQYF	TRBV29-1	TRBJ2-5	TRBD2	-
TGTGCCAGCAGTCTGGGAGGGATCGAGCAGTACTTC	CASSLGGIEQYF	TRBV7-9	TRBJ2-7	TRBD2	-
TGTGCCAGCAGTGACTCGAGGGGCTACACCTTC	CASSDSRGYTF	TRBV6-4	TRBJ1-2	-	-
TGTGCCAGCAGCTTCGGACAGGGGAGCAATTCACCCCTCCACTTT	CASSFGQGSNSPLHF	TRBV7-2	TRBJ1-6	TRBD1	few
TGTGCCAGCAGCGTAGCGGGCAGGGGAGATCAGCCCCAGCATTTT	CASSVAGRGDQPQHF	TRBV9	TRBJ1-5	-	-
TGCAGCGTTGGCTGGGGGCAGTACGAGCAGTACTTC	CSVGWGQYEQYF	TRBV29-1	TRBJ2-7	-	-
TGTGCCAGCAGTGAATTTGGGGGGGATCAAGAGACCCAGTACTTC	CASSEFGGDQETQYF	TRBV25-1	TRBJ2-5	TRBD2	-
TGCGCCAGCAGCTCAGGACTAGCGGGGACCAATGAGCAGTTCTTC	CASSSGLAGTNEQFF	TRBV5-1	TRBJ2-1	TRBD2	few
TGTGCCAGCAGCGAGGGGGACCCGGGCGGGGAGACCCAGTACTTC	CASSEGDPGGETQYF	TRBV9	TRBJ2-5	-	-
TGTGCCAGCAGCTCGGGGGCAACTAATGAAAAACTGTTTTTT	CASSSGATNEKLFF	TRBV5-6	TRBJ1-4	-	-
TGTGCCAGCAGACCACCCCCTGGGGGTGGGACTGAAGCTTTCTTT	CASRPPPGGGTEAFF	TRBV28	TRBJ1-1	-	-
TGTGCCAGCAGTTCTTTGGACAGGGGGGCGGATACGCAGTATTTT	CASSSLDRGADTQYF	TRBV27	TRBJ2-3	TRBD1	-
TGTGCCAGCAGTTTATGGGGGTCGGTCAACACTGAAGCTTTCTTT	CASSLWGSVNTEAFF	TRBV28	TRBJ1-1	-	-
TGCAGTGCTAGTACAGGGCTCGAGCAGTACTTC	CSASTGLEQYF	TRBV20-1	TRBJ2-7	-	-
TGTGCCAGCAGACATTTGATTACGAGGGTTCATGGGACAGATACGCAGTATTTT	CASRHLITRVHGTDTQYF	TRBV28	TRBJ2-3	-	-
TGTGCCAGCAGCCCCGGGGGGGCCAGGGGTGGCAATCAGCCCCAGCATTTT	CASSPGGARGGNQPQHF	TRBV11-2	TRBJ1-5	-	-